This T cell receptor beta chain originates from a study of Ad26.COV2.S vaccination and SARS-CoV-2 variants. Study information: The COV1001 Ad26.COV2.S trial arm included the donor. By the intramuscular route, Ad26.COV2.S was given once, or twice 56 days apart. Whole-study results and caveats: Non-spike TCR breadth showed similarity between vaccine and placebo recipients. Measures of TCR breadth and depth may have fallen short of total T cell responses.

The treatment here: around 19 received Ad26.COV2.S at low or high dose, single or two shots; 5 received placebo; per-sample allocation not given. Collection of samples fell on day 63 after the first vaccine or placebo injection. Turning to this clone: Its antigen remains unknown.

Unmatched junction bases numbered 7, after V lost 3 bases and J lost 5 bases. CDR1 is SGHDT, CDR2 YYEEEE, per germline. This CDR3 comprises 16 residues. Produced via immunoSEQ multiplex PCR; TCRdb's table is partial and in-frame only. The sample lists more than 300,000 clones; around 88% were seen once. This sequence joins TRBV5-6 and TRBJ1-5, with 11 nucleotides matching TRBD1. The material sequenced was peripheral blood, taken in a trial of Ad26.COV2.S vaccine versus placebo. The sequence came from a person between 18 and 65 years old who received the Ad26.COV2.S COVID-19 vaccine or a placebo. DNA of the CDR3: TGTGCCAGCAGCTCCTGGACAGGGGGCTTGTATCAGCCCCAGCATTTT. It encodes CASSSWTGGLYQPQHF.